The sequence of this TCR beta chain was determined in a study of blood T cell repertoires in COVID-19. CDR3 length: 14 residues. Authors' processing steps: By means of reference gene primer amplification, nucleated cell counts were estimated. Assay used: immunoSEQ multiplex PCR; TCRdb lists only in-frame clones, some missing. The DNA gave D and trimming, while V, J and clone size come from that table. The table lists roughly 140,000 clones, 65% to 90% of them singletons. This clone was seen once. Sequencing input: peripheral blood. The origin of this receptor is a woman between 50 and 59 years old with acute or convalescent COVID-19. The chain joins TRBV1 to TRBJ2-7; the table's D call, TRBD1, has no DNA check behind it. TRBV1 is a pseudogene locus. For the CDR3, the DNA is TGCACCAGCACACGGGCAGGGGGTGCATACGAGCAGTACTTC. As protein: CTSTRAGGAYEQYF.